A selection of T cell receptor beta chains follows, all from one sample in a study of CD8 T cells in Susac syndrome. TCRdb used MiXCR to reprocess the immunoSEQ multiplex PCR reads, holding one entry per CDR3 protein. The table includes approximately 160,000 distinct CDR3 sequences, about 94% detected once. Sequenced input: CD4+ T cells from PBMCs. These receptors all stem from a human donor in good health. The CDR3 runs from the conserved cysteine through the conserved F or W. Fields, in order: V gene, D gene, J gene, CDR3 DNA, CDR3 protein. The D gene is left open where the match is weak.

TRBV7-3,.,TRBJ2-1,TGTGCCAGCAGCATGGGGACCAACAATGAGCAGTTCTTC,CASSMGTNNEQFF
TRBV5-6,TRBD2,TRBJ2-3,TGTGCCAGCAGCACCCGACTAGCGGGGGACTTCACAGATACGCAGTATTTT,CASSTRLAGDFTDTQYF
TRBV20-1,TRBD2,TRBJ2-3,TGCAGTGCTAGTGCGGCGGGGGGTAGTCCAGATACGCAGTATTTT,CSASAAGGSPDTQYF
TRBV6-2/TRBV6-3,.,TRBJ1-2,TGTGCCAGCAGGCGCTTCGGGGTTCCGCACGGGAACTATGGCTACACCTTC,CASRRFGVPHGNYGYTF
TRBV20-1,.,TRBJ1-4,TGCAGTGCTAGTGGCGGGAACGCCAATGAAAAACTGTTTTTT,CSASGGNANEKLFF
TRBV18,.,TRBJ1-5,TGTGCCAGCTCAGGCCGGGGGGTCTCGGTCGGCAATCAGCCCCAGCATTTT,CASSGRGVSVGNQPQHF
TRBV29-1,.,TRBJ2-3,TGCAGCGTTGCGGTACCCCCGGGAATAGATACGCAGTATTTT,CSVAVPPGIDTQYF
TRBV27,.,TRBJ1-4,TGTGCCAGCAGCTCATACGTAGGACCCCCTAATGAAAAACTGTTTTTT,CASSSYVGPPNEKLFF
TRBV20-1,TRBD1,TRBJ1-6,TGCAGTGCCAGGACAGGGGATAATTCACCCCTCCACTTT,CSARTGDNSPLHF
TRBV12-5,.,TRBJ1-1,TGTGCTAGTGGTTTGTACCAGAACACTGAAGCTTTCTTT,CASGLYQNTEAFF
TRBV29-1,TRBD1,TRBJ1-2,TGCAGCGTTGGGGACAGTCGCACCGTCAACTATGGCTACACCTTC,CSVGDSRTVNYGYTF
TRBV5-1,.,TRBJ1-2,TGCGCCAGCAGCTTGTTGTCGGGGTATGGCTACACCTTC,CASSLLSGYGYTF
TRBV29-1,TRBD1,TRBJ1-5,TGCAGCGTGGCACAGGGGAGTTACCAGCCCCAGCATTTT,CSVAQGSYQPQHF
TRBV29-1,.,TRBJ2-1,TGCAGCGCTGTGAGGCCAGCAGTCTACAATGAGCAGTTCTTC,CSAVRPAVYNEQFF